One sample yielded the 3 T cell receptor beta chains listed below, sequenced in a study of CD8 T cells in Susac syndrome. With random hexamers, about 0.45 to 1 ug RNA was reverse transcribed. TCRdb fed the immunoSEQ multiplex PCR reads into MiXCR, producing one record per CDR3 protein. The sample holds about 100,000 distinct CDR3 sequences, around 93% seen once. Sequencing input: CD8+ T cells from PBMCs. The receptor source for this set is a human donor in good health.

The J gene is TRBJ1-1, the V gene TRBV9; 7 positions agree with TRBD1. Germline CDR1 SGDLS, CDR2 YYNGEE. The junction had 6 bases not matched to a gene; V was cut back by 3 bases and J by 1 base. This CDR3 is 15 amino acids long. The CDR3 sequence is CASSEPTGPNTEAFF. The CDR3 DNA reads TGTGCCAGCAGCGAGCCGACAGGGCCGAACACTGAAGCTTTCTTT.

V usage is TRBV19 and J usage is TRBJ2-3, with D maybe TRBD2 (6 bases). Germline V gives CDR1 LNHDA, CDR2 SQIVND (reference sequence). The CDR3 sequence is 14 residues long. V dropped 2 bases and J dropped 3 bases, with 9 bases sitting between them. The CDR3 sequence is CASSILAGTDTQYF. CDR3 DNA: TGTGCCAGTAGTATACTGGCGGGGACAGATACGCAGTATTTT.

This clonotype was detected once. This chain uses TRBV5-6 with TRBJ2-7, with a weak D call TRBD1 (5 bases). This CDR3 contains 16 residues. Trimming cost V 0 bases and J 3 bases, with 16 bases left between them. Germline CDR1 is SGHDT and CDR2 is YYEEEE. The CDR3 coding sequence is TGTGCCAGCAGCTTGGCCGTGGGGCGCAACTACTACGAGCAGTACTTC. This codes for CASSLAVGRNYYEQYF.